These T cell receptor beta chains were read from a single sample in a study of shared clonotypes between healthy human individuals. Measured with immunoSEQ multiplex PCR; TCRdb has only the in-frame clones, and not every one. The sample contains about 2.3 million clones, just under 95% of which appear only once. Sequenced input: naive CD4+ T cells from PBMCs. The receptors here all came from a man between 18 and 35 years old in good health. Some clones in this sample may be carry-over from other donors' samples. Each CDR3 is given with its conserved first and last residue. A D gene is named only where the DNA matches it firmly. Only some rows state a clone size, as once, few, many or a class for expanded clones.

NA	TRBD1	TRBV28	TRBJ1-5	CASSWGYGQGAFQPQHF	TGTGCCAGCAGTTGGGGGTATGGGCAGGGGGCTTTTCAGCCCCAGCATTTT
NA	NA	TRBV7-2	TRBJ2-7	CASSPGRASYEQYF	TGTGCCAGCAGCCCGGGTCGAGCTTCCTACGAGCAGTACTTC
NA	TRBD1	TRBV5-8	TRBJ1-2	CASSLFGQGGLRYTF	TGTGCCAGCAGCTTGTTCGGACAGGGTGGACTGCGCTACACCTTC
NA	NA	TRBV14	TRBJ2-1	CASSLQGHEQFF	TGTGCCAGCAGCCTGCAGGGCCATGAGCAGTTCTTC
NA	NA	TRBV4-3	TRBJ2-1	CASSQVRGNEQFF	TGCGCCAGCAGCCAAGTTCGGGGGAATGAGCAGTTCTTC
NA	NA	TRBV9	TRBJ2-1	CASSSGLHNEQFF	TGTGCCAGCAGCTCGGGACTTCACAATGAGCAGTTCTTC
NA	NA	TRBV5-1	TRBJ2-3	CASRDPVRGPTDTQYF	TGCGCCAGCAGGGATCCCGTTCGGGGACCGACAGATACGCAGTATTTT
NA	NA	TRBV6-5	TRBJ1-1	CASILHSGSWEAFF	TGTGCCAGCATTTTGCATTCAGGGTCGTGGGAAGCTTTCTTT
NA	NA	TRBV7-9	TRBJ1-2	CASSSTLEGRNYGYTF	TGTGCCAGCAGCTCCACACTGGAGGGCAGGAACTATGGCTACACCTTC
NA	TRBD1	TRBV2	TRBJ2-7	CASTTGQGMGEQYF	TGTGCCAGCACCACGGGACAGGGAATGGGTGAGCAGTACTTC
NA	TRBD1	TRBV20-1	TRBJ2-7	CSASTGVEQYF	TGCAGTGCTAGCACAGGGGTCGAGCAGTACTTC
NA	NA	TRBV29-1	TRBJ1-1	CSVGGAWGTEAFF	TGCAGCGTGGGGGGTGCCTGGGGAACTGAAGCTTTCTTT
NA	NA	TRBV19	TRBJ1-2	CASSIRTTGTNYGYTF	TGTGCCAGTAGTATTCGAACCACAGGGACTAACTATGGCTACACCTTC
NA	NA	TRBV7-9	TRBJ2-7	CASSSDRWGPEQYF	TGTGCCAGCAGCTCAGACAGGTGGGGGCCCGAGCAGTACTTC
once	TRBD1	TRBV4-2	TRBJ2-5	CASSTRTGSGETQYF	TGTGCCAGCAGCACCCGGACAGGCAGCGGAGAGACCCAGTACTTC
NA	TRBD1	TRBV7-9	TRBJ2-7	CASSGYRGASYEQYF	TGTGCCAGCAGCGGGTACAGGGGGGCGTCCTACGAGCAGTACTTC
NA	NA	TRBV13	TRBJ2-5	CASSFDGHQETQYF	TGTGCCAGCAGCTTTGACGGACATCAAGAGACCCAGTACTTC
NA	NA	TRBV5-5	TRBJ2-2	CASSSQGLGELFF	TGTGCCAGCAGCTCGCAGGGTCTCGGGGAGCTGTTTTTT
NA	NA	TRBV2	TRBJ1-5	CASSRDGIGNQPQHF	TGTGCCAGCAGCAGGGATGGCATTGGCAATCAGCCCCAGCATTTT
NA	NA	TRBV18	TRBJ1-5	CASSSQVAGNQPQHF	TGTGCCAGCTCATCACAGGTCGCAGGCAATCAGCCCCAGCATTTT
few	NA	TRBV10-3	TRBJ1-4	CAISDRDNEKLFF	TGTGCCATCAGTGACAGGGATAATGAAAAACTGTTTTTT
NA	NA	TRBV28	TRBJ1-5	CASSSLPSVGPQHF	TGTGCCAGCAGTTCCCTCCCATCGGTAGGGCCCCAGCATTTT
NA	NA	TRBV5-4	TRBJ2-2	CASSGRQGSVTGELFF	TGTGCCAGCAGCGGCCGGCAGGGGAGTGTGACCGGGGAGCTGTTTTTT
NA	TRBD2	TRBV5-1	TRBJ2-7	CASSYGTSGLSSYEQYF	TGCGCCAGCAGCTACGGGACTAGCGGCTTGAGCTCCTACGAGCAGTACTTC
once	TRBD1	TRBV5-6	TRBJ2-5	CASSPGDRLRETQYF	TGTGCCAGCAGCCCCGGGGACAGGCTTCGAGAGACCCAGTACTTC
NA	TRBD2	TRBV5-1	TRBJ2-1	CASSSGVAGGDEQFF	TGCGCCAGCAGCTCGGGGGTGGCGGGAGGGGATGAGCAGTTCTTC
NA	TRBD2	TRBV13	TRBJ2-5	CASFRTSGVQETQYF	TGTGCCAGCTTCAGGACTAGCGGGGTTCAAGAGACCCAGTACTTC
NA	TRBD2	TRBV30	TRBJ2-1	CAWSGGSGAYNEQFF	TGTGCCTGGAGTGGGGGGAGCGGGGCCTACAATGAGCAGTTCTTC
NA	NA	TRBV6-5	TRBJ2-2	CASSLRGTVSGELFF	TGTGCCAGCAGTCTCCGCGGGACAGTCAGCGGGGAGCTGTTTTTT
NA	TRBD2	TRBV4-2	TRBJ2-7	CASSQEGLAGGLYEQYF	TGTGCCAGCAGCCAAGAAGGGCTAGCGGGAGGTTTATACGAGCAGTACTTC
NA	NA	TRBV2	TRBJ1-5	CASSGGNQPQHF	TGTGCCAGCAGTGGGGGGAATCAGCCCCAGCATTTT
NA	NA	TRBV11-2	TRBJ2-1	CASSTGRVGSYNEQFF	TGTGCCAGCAGCACAGGGAGGGTAGGCTCCTACAATGAGCAGTTCTTC
NA	TRBD2	TRBV11-2	TRBJ2-3	CASSSYPRLAGVGTDTQYF	TGTGCCAGCAGCTCCTACCCCAGACTAGCGGGAGTGGGAACAGATACGCAGTATTTT
NA	TRBD1	TRBV6-5	TRBJ1-5	CASRSNRGGQPQHF	TGTGCCAGCAGGTCAAACAGGGGCGGTCAGCCCCAGCATTTT
NA	TRBD1	TRBV28	TRBJ1-5	CASRPGGGESQPQHF	TGTGCCAGCAGACCAGGGGGTGGGGAGAGTCAGCCCCAGCATTTT
NA	NA	TRBV10-3	TRBJ1-4	CAISEYGGTGNEKLFF	TGTGCCATCAGTGAGTACGGTGGGACGGGGAATGAAAAACTGTTTTTT
once	NA	TRBV2	TRBJ2-2	CASTSGPSNTGELFF	TGTGCCAGCACGTCGGGGCCTTCGAACACCGGGGAGCTGTTTTTT
NA	NA	TRBV28	TRBJ2-7	CASSLPRQGGPYF	TGTGCCAGCAGCCTCCCCCGACAGGGAGGCCCGTACTTC
NA	TRBD1	TRBV7-9	TRBJ2-2	CASSPRQGGNTGELFF	TGTGCCAGCAGCCCACGACAGGGCGGAAACACCGGGGAGCTGTTTTTT